The 9 T cell receptor beta chains below were found in one sample sequenced in a study of CD8 T cells in Susac syndrome. A quantity of about 0.5 to 1 ug RNA underwent reverse transcription using random hexamers. TCRdb called the immunoSEQ multiplex PCR reads again in MiXCR, with one record for every CDR3 protein. The table shows approximately 220,000 distinct CDR3 sequences, with 90% to 95% occurring only once. Sequenced: CD8+ T cells from PBMCs. These receptor sequences come from a human donor with multiple sclerosis.

The gene calls are TRBV3-1 and TRBJ2-2; D might be TRBD2 (5 bases). The CDR3 loop spans 18 amino acids. V was cut by 0 bases and J by 8 bases, with 22 bases left in between. Germline assignment: CDR1 LGHDT and CDR2 YNNKEL (reference sequence). CDR3 loop: CASSQERGQNSLWGELFF. The DNA for the CDR3 is TGTGCCAGCAGCCAAGAAAGAGGGCAAAACTCCCTCTGGGGGGAGCTGTTTTTT.

This chain connects TRBV13 to TRBJ1-6; a weak D match, TRBD1 (6 bases). The CDR3 has 15 residues. The germline V gene encodes CDR1 PRHDT and CDR2 FYEKMQ (reference sequence). The V and J ends lost 0 bases and 10 bases respectively, with 13 bases between them. Written as DNA, the CDR3 is TGTGCCAGCAGCTTAGGACCAGGGGAGTCGTCACCCCTCCACTTT. It specifies CASSLGPGESSPLHF.

This chain connects TRBV19 to TRBJ1-3, with unresolved D. Germline V gene data show CDR1 as LNHDA and CDR2 as SQIVND (reference sequence). This CDR3 is built from 13 residues. The V and J ends lost 7 bases and 4 bases respectively, with 11 bases between them. The CDR3 sequence: CASTSLGGNTIYF. The CDR3 DNA sequence: TGTGCCAGTACGAGCCTAGGAGGAAACACCATATATTTT.

This clonotype has just one count. The chain joins TRBV11-2 to TRBJ1-1, with 9 bases matching TRBD1. Trimming took 5 bases from V and 0 from J; bases not matched to a gene: 16. The CDR3 totals 19 residues. The germline V gene has CDR1 SGHAT and CDR2 FQNNGV. DNA for the CDR3: TGTGCCAGCAGCCCGGACAGGGGCGAGGAAAATTGGTTGAACACTGAAGCTTTCTTT. Protein sequence: CASSPDRGEENWLNTEAFF.

This chain uses TRBV5-6 with TRBJ1-5; possibly TRBD1 for D (6 bases). The CDR3 length is 13 residues. The germline V and J ends were trimmed by 3 bases and 6 bases, with 10 bases remaining between them. Per the germline V gene, CDR1 is SGHDT and CDR2 is YYEEEE. This CDR3 is CASSWGGGQPQHF. CDR3 DNA: TGTGCCAGCAGCTGGGGAGGGGGTCAGCCCCAGCATTTT. The full variable domain, with the rest looked up from reference TRBV5-6 and TRBJ1-5, is DAGVTQSPTHLIKTRGQQVTLRCSPKSGHDTVSWYQQALGQGPQFIFQYYEEEERQRGNFPDRFSGHQFPNYSSELNVNALLLGDSALYLCASSWGGGQPQHFGDGTRLSIL.

This rearrangement joins TRBV15 to TRBJ2-1, with 7 positions matching TRBD2. CDR1 is LNHNV, CDR2 YYDKDF, per germline (reference sequence). The CDR3 consists of 14 residues. V dropped 8 bases and J dropped 5; count of bases not matched to a gene: 9. DNA of the CDR3: TGTGCCACCTCATCGGGGGAGGGTGACAATGAGCAGTTCTTC. Encoded protein: CATSSGEGDNEQFF.

The chain couples TRBV6-2 or TRBV6-3 to TRBJ2-7; 10 bases agree with TRBD2. Trimming took 4 bases from V and 0 from J; bases not matched to a gene: 15. The CDR3 runs to 19 residues. The germline CDR1 and CDR2 sequences are MNHEY and SVGEGT. The CDR3 region is CASSSAFGLAERSSYEQYF. The CDR3 coding sequence is TGTGCCAGCAGTTCTGCCTTTGGACTAGCGGAGAGGAGCTCCTACGAGCAGTACTTC.

This chain joins TRBV4-3 and TRBJ2-7; D perhaps matches TRBD1 (5 bases). Germline CDR1 LGHNA, CDR2 YSLEER. The V end was cut by 1 base, the J end by 6 bases, with 13 bases between. This CDR3 has 14 residues. The DNA for the CDR3 is TGCGCCAGCAGCCAAGGCCCCCAGGGTGGCGAGCAGTACTTC. Translating gives CASSQGPQGGEQYF.

The CDR3 nucleotides are TGTGCCAGCAGCGCTTCCGGGACAGATGTCGAGCAGTACTTC. Translating gives CASSASGTDVEQYF. The V call is TRBV7-9, the J call TRBJ2-7; TRBD1 aligns across 7 bases. The CDR3 is made up of 14 amino acids. From germline, CDR1 is SEHNR and CDR2 FQNEAQ (reference sequence). V was clipped by 5 bases and J by 6 bases; unmatched bases: 10.